This T cell receptor (beta chain) was documented in a study of T cells in Graves' hyperthyroidism and ophthalmopathy. Authors of the study amplified TCR beta CDR3 regions from RNA transcripts. The HTBI primer set served for first-round RT-PCR of the TCR CDR3. TCRdb itself ran the multiplex PCR reads through MiXCR, one entry per CDR3 protein. Of some 270,000 distinct CDR3 sequences in the sample, approximately 14% were seen once. The TCR sequence derives from a woman aged 40 to 50 with Graves' hyperthyroidism. Specimen: blood.

This chain's CDR3 is CASSQELAEGGRETQYF. The CDR3 nucleotides read TGTGCCAGCAGCCAAGAACTAGCGGAGGGAGGACGAGAGACCCAGTACTTC. The chain uses TRBV4-2 and TRBJ2-5; TRBD2 agrees at 8 bases. Germline V gene data show CDR1 as LGHNA and CDR2 as YNFKEQ. V gave up 0 bases and J gave up 4 bases; unmatched junction bases: 10. The CDR3 totals 17 residues.